The subject of this entry is one T cell receptor beta chain. Its antigen is unidentified. Clones were read by immunoSEQ multiplex PCR, and TCRdb kept only the in-frame ones, dropping some. The data show about 380,000 clones, with around 96% seen just once and 0.32% held by the top ten. The sample comes from a study of shared clonotypes between healthy human individuals. Study details: CD8 memory received one plate per donor, CD8 naive two, CD4 memory three and CD4 naive three. Findings and limits, study-wide: The generation probabilities recorded for non-shared clonotypes fell below those of clonotypes shared by all four donors. Among donors, the sharing of clonotypes was expected to be influenced by sequencing depth. Estimated richness was generally greater in naive than memory subsets.

Sequenced material: memory CD8+ T cells sorted from blood. Subset meaning: CD45RO+ cells pooled with CCR7-negative TemRA cells. The sequence derives from a young man in good health.

The DNA for the CDR3 is TGTGCCAGCAGCTTAGCGGGAGTTTCTTACAATGAGCAGTTCTTC. It is translated as CASSLAGVSYNEQFF. The genes are TRBV13 and TRBJ2-1; weak D call: TRBD2 (6 bases). Germline V CDR1 and CDR2: PRHDT, FYEKMQ (reference sequence). Trimming cost V 1 base and J 4 bases, with 11 bases left between them. The CDR3 loop spans 15 amino acids. Using reference TRBV13 and TRBJ2-1 for the parts outside the CDR3, the full variable domain is AAGVIQSPRHLIKEKRETATLKCYPIPRHDTVYWYQQGPGQDPQFLISFYEKMQSDKGSIPDRFSAQQFSDYHSELNMSSLELGDSALYFCASSLAGVSYNEQFFGPGTRLTVL.